This TCR beta chain was sequenced in a study of T cells in Graves' hyperthyroidism and ophthalmopathy. From RNA transcripts, TCR beta CDR3 regions were amplified. The HTBI set primed first-round TCR CDR3 RT-PCR. TCRdb re-analysed the multiplex PCR reads in MiXCR, keeping a single row per CDR3 protein. The repertoire consists of around 480,000 distinct CDR3 sequences, with 13% to 15% occurring once and the leading ten covering around a sixth. Many counts were recorded for this clonotype. No antigen is known for it. V gave up 5 bases and J gave up 1 base, with 11 bases separating them. CDR3 length: 14 amino acids. Germline CDR1 and CDR2: SGHAT and FQNNGV. General study findings and limits: A model built on 13 V-J features separated ophthalmopathy from stable hyperthyroidism. Among thyroid clonotypes expanded above 0.001, most also appeared in blood. Median prediction lead before ophthalmopathy onset was 5 to 7.5 months with the model.

The receptor's source is a woman aged 18-30 years with Graves' hyperthyroidism. The specimen was blood. The chain carries TRBV11-2 and TRBJ2-5; the D gene is possibly TRBD2 (5 bases). The CDR3 region has the DNA TGTGCCAGCAGCCCGGACTGGTCCCAAGAGACCCAGTACTTC. It is translated as CASSPDWSQETQYF. Looking up the rest from reference TRBV11-2 and TRBJ2-5 gives the full variable domain: EAGVAQSPRYKIIEKRQSVAFWCNPISGHATLYWYQQILGQGPKLLIQFQNNGVVDDSQLPKDRFSAERLKGVDSTLKIQPAKLEDSAVYLCASSPDWSQETQYFGPGTRLLVL.